This TCR beta chain appears in the sequencing data of a study of blood T cells in healthy people across ages. CDR1 is SGDLS, CDR2 YYNGEE, per germline. The V end was cut by 3 bases, the J end by 5 bases, with 9 bases between. This CDR3 contains 14 residues. The second PCR ran roughly 6 to 11 cycles with a sample-barcoded 5' primer and J-beta primers. TCRdb recomputed calls from the 5' RACE reads with MiXCR, one row per CDR3 protein. The sample carries 630,000 or so distinct CDR3 sequences, 32% recorded once. The sample was blood. This sequence originates from a woman aged 80 or older in good health. The rearrangement uses TRBV9 and TRBJ1-6; possibly TRBD1 for D (6 bases). In nucleotides, the CDR3 is TGTGCCAGCAGCGCAGGGGCAGATAATTCACCCCTCCACTTT. Translation: CASSAGADNSPLHF.